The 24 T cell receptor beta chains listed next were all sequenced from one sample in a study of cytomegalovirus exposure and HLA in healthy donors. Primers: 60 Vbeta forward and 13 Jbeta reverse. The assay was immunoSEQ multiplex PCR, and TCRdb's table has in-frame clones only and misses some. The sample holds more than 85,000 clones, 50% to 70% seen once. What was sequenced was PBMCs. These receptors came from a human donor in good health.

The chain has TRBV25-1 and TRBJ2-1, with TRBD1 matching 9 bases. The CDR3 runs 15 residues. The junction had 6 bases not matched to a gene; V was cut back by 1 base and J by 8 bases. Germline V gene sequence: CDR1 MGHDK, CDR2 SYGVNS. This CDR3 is CASSELRDREHEQFF. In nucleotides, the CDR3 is TGTGCCAGCAGTGAATTGCGGGACAGGGAACATGAGCAGTTCTTC.

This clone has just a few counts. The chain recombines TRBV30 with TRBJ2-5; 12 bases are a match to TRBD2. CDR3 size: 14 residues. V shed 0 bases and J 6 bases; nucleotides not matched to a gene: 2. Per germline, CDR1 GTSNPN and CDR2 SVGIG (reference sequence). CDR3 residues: CAWSVGLAGKTQYF. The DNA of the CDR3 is TGTGCCTGGAGTGTCGGACTAGCGGGAAAGACCCAGTACTTC.

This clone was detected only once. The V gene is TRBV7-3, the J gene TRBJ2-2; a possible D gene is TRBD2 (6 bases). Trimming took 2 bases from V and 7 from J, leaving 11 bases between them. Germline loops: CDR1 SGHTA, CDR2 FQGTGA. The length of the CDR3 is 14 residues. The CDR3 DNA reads TGTGCCAGCAGCTTATCTGGAGGGGTCGGGGAGCTGTTTTTT. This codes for CASSLSGGVGELFF.

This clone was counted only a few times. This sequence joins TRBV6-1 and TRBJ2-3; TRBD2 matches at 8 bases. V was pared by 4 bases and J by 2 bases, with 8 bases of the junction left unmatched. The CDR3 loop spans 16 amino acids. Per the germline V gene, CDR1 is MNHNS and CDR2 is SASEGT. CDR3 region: CASSVQAGVYTDTQYF. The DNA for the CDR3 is TGTGCCAGCAGTGTTCAAGCGGGAGTGTACACAGATACGCAGTATTTT.

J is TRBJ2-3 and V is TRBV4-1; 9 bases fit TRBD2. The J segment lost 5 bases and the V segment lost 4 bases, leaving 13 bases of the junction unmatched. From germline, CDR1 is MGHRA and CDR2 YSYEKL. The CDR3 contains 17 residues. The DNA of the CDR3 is TGCGCCAGCAGCCTCGCGCCTAGCGGGAAGGAGGAAGATACGCAGTATTTT. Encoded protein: CASSLAPSGKEEDTQYF.

The CDR3 nucleotides read TGCGCCAGCAGCCAGACCGGGACTAGCTCCTACGAGCAGTACTTC. Its protein is CASSQTGTSSYEQYF. This chain joins TRBV4-1 and TRBJ2-7, with 8 bases identical to TRBD2. The CDR3 has 15 amino acids. V shed 3 bases and J 0 bases; nucleotides not matched to a gene: 4. Germline V CDR1 and CDR2: MGHRA, YSYEKL.

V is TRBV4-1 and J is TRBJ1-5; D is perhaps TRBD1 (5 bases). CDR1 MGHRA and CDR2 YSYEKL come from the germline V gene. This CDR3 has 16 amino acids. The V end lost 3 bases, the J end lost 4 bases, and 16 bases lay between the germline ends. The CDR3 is CASSHRADSENQPQHF. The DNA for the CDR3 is TGCGCCAGCAGCCACCGAGCCGACAGCGAAAATCAGCCCCAGCATTTT.

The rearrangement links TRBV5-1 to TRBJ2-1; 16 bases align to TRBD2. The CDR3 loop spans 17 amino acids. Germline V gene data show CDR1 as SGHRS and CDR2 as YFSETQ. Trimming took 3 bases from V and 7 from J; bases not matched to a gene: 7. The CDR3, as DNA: TGCGCCAGCAGCTCCGCGGGACTAGCGGGAGGGAGGAATGAGCAGTTCTTC. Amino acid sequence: CASSSAGLAGGRNEQFF.

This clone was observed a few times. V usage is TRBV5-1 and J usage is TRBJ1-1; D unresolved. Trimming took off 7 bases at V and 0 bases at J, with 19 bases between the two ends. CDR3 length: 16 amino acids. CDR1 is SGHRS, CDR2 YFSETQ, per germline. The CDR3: CASLPQPGFLNTEAFF. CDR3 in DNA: TGCGCCAGCCTACCTCAACCGGGATTTCTGAACACTGAAGCTTTCTTT.

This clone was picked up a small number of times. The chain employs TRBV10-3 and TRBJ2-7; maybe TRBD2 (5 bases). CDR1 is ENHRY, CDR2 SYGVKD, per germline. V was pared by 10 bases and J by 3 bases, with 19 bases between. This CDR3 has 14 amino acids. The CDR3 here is CATTGARSDYEQYF. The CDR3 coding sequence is TGTGCCACCACCGGTGCCCGTAGCGACTACGAGCAGTACTTC.

The CDR3 region is CASSKGPTTSGSIEAQYF. The CDR3 coding sequence is TGTGCCAGCAGCAAAGGCCCCACGACTAGCGGGAGTATAGAGGCCCAGTACTTC. J is TRBJ2-5 and V is TRBV21-1; TRBD2 is taken as the D call from the table, unchecked against the DNA. TRBV21-1 is designated a pseudogene. This CDR3 comprises 18 residues.

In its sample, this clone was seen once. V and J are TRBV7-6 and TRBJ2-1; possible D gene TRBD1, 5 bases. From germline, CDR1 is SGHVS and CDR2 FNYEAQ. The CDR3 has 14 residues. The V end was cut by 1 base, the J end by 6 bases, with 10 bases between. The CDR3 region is CASSLVFRGNEQFF. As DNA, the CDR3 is TGTGCCAGCAGCTTAGTTTTTAGGGGCAATGAGCAGTTCTTC.

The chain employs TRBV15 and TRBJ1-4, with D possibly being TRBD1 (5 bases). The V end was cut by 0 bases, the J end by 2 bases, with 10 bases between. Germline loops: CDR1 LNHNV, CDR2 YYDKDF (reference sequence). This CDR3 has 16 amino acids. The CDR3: CATSRDWAGTNEKLFF. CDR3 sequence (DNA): TGTGCCACCAGCAGAGATTGGGCAGGGACTAATGAAAAACTGTTTTTT.

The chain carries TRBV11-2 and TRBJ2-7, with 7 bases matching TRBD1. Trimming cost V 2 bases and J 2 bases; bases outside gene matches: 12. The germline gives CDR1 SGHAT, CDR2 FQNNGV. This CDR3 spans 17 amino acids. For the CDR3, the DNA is TGTGCCAGCAGCTTAATTTCGGGCGTACAGGGGACCTACGAGCAGTACTTC. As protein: CASSLISGVQGTYEQYF.

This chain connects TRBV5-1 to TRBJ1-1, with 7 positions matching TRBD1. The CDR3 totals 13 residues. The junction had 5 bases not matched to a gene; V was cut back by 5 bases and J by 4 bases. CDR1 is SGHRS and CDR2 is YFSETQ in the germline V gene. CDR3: CASSTQGGTEAFF. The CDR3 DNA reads TGCGCCAGCAGTACGCAGGGGGGCACTGAAGCTTTCTTT.

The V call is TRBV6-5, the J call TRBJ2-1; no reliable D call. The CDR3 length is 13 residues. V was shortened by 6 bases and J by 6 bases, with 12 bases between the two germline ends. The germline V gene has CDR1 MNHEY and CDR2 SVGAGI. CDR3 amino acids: CASSSDSGNEQFF. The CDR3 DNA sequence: TGTGCCAGCAGCTCCGATTCGGGCAATGAGCAGTTCTTC.

Here the CDR3 DNA reads TGTGCCAGCAGCCAAGAGGCTAGCGGGGGACCGAACACCGGGGAGCTGTTTTTT. Translated: CASSQEASGGPNTGELFF. This chain links TRBV4-2 with TRBJ2-2; TRBD2 matches at 10 bases. This CDR3 comprises 18 residues. The germline V gene has CDR1 LGHNA and CDR2 YNFKEQ. J lost 0 bases, V lost 0 bases, and 4 bases had no gene match.

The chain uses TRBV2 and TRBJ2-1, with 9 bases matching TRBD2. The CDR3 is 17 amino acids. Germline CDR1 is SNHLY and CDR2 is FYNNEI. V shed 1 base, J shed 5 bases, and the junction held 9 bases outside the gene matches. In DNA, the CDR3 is TGTGCCAGCAGTGAAGTGAGAAGGGCTAGCGGGAACAATGAGCAGTTCTTC. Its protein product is CASSEVRRASGNNEQFF.

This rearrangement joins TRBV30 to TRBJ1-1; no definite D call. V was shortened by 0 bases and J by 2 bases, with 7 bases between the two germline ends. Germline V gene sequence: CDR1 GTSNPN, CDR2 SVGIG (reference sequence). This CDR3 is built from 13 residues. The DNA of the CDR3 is TGTGCCTGGAGTGTAGCTCTCAACACTGAAGCTTTCTTT. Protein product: CAWSVALNTEAFF.

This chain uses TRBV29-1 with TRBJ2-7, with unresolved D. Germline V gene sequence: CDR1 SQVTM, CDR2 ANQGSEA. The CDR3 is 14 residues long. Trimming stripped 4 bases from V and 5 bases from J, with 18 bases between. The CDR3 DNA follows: TGCAGCGTTGGCTCAATGCTAGAAAGCCACGAGCAGTACTTC. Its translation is CSVGSMLESHEQYF.

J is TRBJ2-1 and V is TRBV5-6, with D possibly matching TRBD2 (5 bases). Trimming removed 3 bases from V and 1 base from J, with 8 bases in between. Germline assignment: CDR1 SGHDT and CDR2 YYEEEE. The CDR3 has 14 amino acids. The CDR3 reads CASSWTGSYNEQFF. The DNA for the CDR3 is TGTGCCAGCAGCTGGACTGGTTCCTACAATGAGCAGTTCTTC.

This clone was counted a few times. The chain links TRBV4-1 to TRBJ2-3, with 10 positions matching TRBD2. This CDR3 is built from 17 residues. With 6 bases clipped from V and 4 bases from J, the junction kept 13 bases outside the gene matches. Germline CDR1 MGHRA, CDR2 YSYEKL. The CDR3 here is CASRRSSGGRRSDTQYF. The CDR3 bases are TGCGCCAGCAGGAGGTCTAGCGGGGGTAGGCGGTCAGATACGCAGTATTTT.

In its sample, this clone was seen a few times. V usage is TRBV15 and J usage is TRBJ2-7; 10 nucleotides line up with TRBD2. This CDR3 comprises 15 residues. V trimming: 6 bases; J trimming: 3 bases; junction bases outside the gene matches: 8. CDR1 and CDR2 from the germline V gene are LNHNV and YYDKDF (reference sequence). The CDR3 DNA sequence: TGTGCCACCAGTGAAAGGACTAGCGGAGTCTACGAGCAGTACTTC. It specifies CATSERTSGVYEQYF.

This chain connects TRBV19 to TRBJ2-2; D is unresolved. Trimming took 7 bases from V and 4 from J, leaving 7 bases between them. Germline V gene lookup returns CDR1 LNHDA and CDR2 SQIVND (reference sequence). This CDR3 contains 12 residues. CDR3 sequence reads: CASKTGTGELFF. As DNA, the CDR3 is TGTGCCAGTAAGACGGGCACCGGGGAGCTGTTTTTT.